The entry below gives a single T cell receptor (beta chain) sequence along with its context. No antigen is known for it. One junction end disagrees with the germline gene, perhaps due to a read error. TCRdb called the multiplex PCR reads again in MiXCR, with one record for every CDR3 protein. The sample has some 200,000 distinct CDR3 sequences, about 32% seen once; the top ten hold more than 4%. These data originate in a study of breast tumors, draining lymph nodes, adjacent tissues. The CDR3 loop spans 14 amino acids. Study-level findings and limits: Data fit most tumor T cells coming from lymph node, expanding in tumor. Data only fit, rather than demonstrated, lymph node origin of most tumor T cells. Tumor repertoires ranked between lymph nodes and nontumor tissue in diversity, with V and J gene preferences. Compared with basal-like, luminal-like tumors shared significantly more repertoire with nontumor tissue.

Axillary draining lymph nodes of breast cancer patients supplied the node samples. The origin of this receptor is a female donor with breast cancer. Some clones in this sample may be carry-over from other donors' samples. The chain recombines TRBV12-3 or TRBV12-4 with TRBJ2-6, with 11 bases that match TRBD1. The sample was axillary lymph node tissue. The CDR3 nucleotides read TGTGCCAGCAGTAGGGGACAGGGGGTCAACGTCCTGACTTTC. It specifies CASSRGQGVNVLTF.